Included here is one T cell receptor beta chain sequence, with context. Its antigen is still unknown. This sample is drawn from a study of regulatory dendritic cells for organ transplantation. Sorted T cells were CFSE-labeled and cultured 5 days with allogeneic regulatory or mature dendritic cells at 1:10. Measured with immunoSEQ multiplex PCR; TCRdb has only the in-frame clones, and not every one. The data show about 12,000 clones, roughly 86% seen once. The TCR comes from a human donor in good health. The specimen sequenced was naive CD8+ T cells from blood cultured with regulatory dendritic cells. The subset denotes: CD45RA+ naive T cells.

CDR3 protein: CASSLTGDEKLFF. The CDR3 DNA reads TGTGCCAGCAGCCTTACAGGGGATGAAAAACTGTTTTTT. V gene TRBV5-4 combines with J gene TRBJ1-4; 7 nucleotides agree with TRBD1. The CDR3 has 13 amino acids. The junction had 3 bases not matched to a gene; V was cut back by 4 bases and J by 6 bases. Germline V CDR1 and CDR2: SGHNT, YYREEE (reference sequence). Based on the CDR3 plus reference TRBV5-4 and TRBJ1-4, the full variable domain is ETGVTQSPTHLIKTRGQQVTLRCSSQSGHNTVSWYQQALGQGPQFIFQYYREEENGRGNFPPRFSGLQFPNYSSELNVNALELDDSALYLCASSLTGDEKLFFGSGTQLSVL.